This TCR beta chain came from a study of cytomegalovirus exposure and HLA in healthy donors. PCR used 60 Vbeta primers and 13 Jbeta primers. Clones were read by immunoSEQ multiplex PCR, and TCRdb kept only the in-frame ones, dropping some. The listing contains roughly 200,000 clones. Study findings and constraints: Presence/absence analyses rested on an assumption that sequencing depth was roughly uniform across donors. Later examination showed HLA-associated TCR beta chains had greater clonal expansion than equally common others.

Looked up from germline, CDR1 is ENHRY and CDR2 is SYGVKD. The trim removed 8 bases at V and 5 bases at J, leaving 3 bases unmatched. The CDR3 length is 12 residues. Of note for this clone: Its antigen remains unidentified.

This sequence was found in a girl aged 2-10 years in good health and CMV-seropositive. V is TRBV10-3 and J is TRBJ2-1; 7 bases align to TRBD2. Sequences were obtained from PBMCs. CDR3 residues: CAILGTNNEQFF. The CDR3 DNA reads as TGTGCCATCTTAGGGACTAACAATGAGCAGTTCTTC.